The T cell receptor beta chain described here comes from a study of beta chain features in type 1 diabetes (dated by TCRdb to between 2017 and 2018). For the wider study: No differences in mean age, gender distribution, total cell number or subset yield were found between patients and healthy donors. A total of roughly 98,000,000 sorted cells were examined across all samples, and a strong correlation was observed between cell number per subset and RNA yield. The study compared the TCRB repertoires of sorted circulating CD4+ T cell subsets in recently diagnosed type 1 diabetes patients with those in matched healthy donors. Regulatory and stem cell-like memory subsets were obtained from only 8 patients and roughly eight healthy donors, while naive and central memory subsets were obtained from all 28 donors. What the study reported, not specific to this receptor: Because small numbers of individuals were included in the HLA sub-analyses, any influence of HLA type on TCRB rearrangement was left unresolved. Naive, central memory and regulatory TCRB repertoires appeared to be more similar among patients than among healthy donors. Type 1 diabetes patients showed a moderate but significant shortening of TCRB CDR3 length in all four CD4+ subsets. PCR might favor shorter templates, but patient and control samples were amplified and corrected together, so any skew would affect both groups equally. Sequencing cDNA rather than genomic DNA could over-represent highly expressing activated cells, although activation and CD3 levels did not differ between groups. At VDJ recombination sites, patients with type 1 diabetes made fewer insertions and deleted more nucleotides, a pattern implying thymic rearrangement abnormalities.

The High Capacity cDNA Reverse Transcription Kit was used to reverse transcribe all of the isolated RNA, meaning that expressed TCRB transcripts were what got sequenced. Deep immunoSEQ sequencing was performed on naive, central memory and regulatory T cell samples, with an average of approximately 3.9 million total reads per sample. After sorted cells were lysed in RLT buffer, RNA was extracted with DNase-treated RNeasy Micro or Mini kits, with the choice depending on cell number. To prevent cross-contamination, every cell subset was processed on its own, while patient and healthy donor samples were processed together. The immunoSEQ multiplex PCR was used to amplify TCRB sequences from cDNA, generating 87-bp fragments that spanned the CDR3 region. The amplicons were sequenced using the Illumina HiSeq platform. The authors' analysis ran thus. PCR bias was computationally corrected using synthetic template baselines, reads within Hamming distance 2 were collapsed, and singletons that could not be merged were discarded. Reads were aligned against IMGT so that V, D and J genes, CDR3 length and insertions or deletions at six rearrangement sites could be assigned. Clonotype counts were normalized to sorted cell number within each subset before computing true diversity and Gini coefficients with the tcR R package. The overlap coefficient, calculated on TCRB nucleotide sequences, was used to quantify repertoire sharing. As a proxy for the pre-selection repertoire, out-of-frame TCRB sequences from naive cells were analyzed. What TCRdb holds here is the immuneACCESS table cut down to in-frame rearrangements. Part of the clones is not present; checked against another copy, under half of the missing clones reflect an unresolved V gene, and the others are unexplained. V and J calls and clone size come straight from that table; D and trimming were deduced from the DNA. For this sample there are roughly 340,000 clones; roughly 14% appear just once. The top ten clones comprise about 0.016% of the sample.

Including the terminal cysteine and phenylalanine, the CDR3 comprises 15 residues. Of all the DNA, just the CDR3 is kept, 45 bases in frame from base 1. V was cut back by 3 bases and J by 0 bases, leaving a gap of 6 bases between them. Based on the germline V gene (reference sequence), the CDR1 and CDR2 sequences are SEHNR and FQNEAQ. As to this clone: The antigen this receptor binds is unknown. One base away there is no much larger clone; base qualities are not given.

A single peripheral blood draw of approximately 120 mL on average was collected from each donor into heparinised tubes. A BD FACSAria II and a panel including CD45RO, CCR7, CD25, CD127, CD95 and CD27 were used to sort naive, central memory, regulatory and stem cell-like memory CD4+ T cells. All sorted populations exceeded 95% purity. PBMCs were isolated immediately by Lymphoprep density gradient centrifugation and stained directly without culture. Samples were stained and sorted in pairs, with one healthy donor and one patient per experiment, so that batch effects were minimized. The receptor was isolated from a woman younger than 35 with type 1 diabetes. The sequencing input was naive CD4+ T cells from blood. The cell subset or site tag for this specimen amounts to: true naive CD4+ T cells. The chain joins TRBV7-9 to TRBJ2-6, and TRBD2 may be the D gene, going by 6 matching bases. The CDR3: CASSFGGSGANVLTF. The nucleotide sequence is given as TGTGCCAGCAGCTTCGGGGGCTCTGGGGCCAACGTCCTGACTTTC.